The clone carrying this T cell receptor beta chain was seen only once. Antigen specificity is unknown. The CDR3 spans 15 residues. CDR1 LNHDA and CDR2 SQIVND come from the germline V gene (reference sequence). V lost 4 bases, J lost 7 bases, and 6 bases stayed unmatched. The data originate from a study of CD8 T cells in Susac syndrome. Whole-study findings and limits: That the number of individuals in its TCR sequencing and HLA analysis was relatively small was acknowledged by the study.

The multiple sclerosis controls were treatment-naive patients, and their relapsing-remitting disease was stable or active. In contrast to the negatively isolated CD8+ and CD4+ T cells, TEMRA cells were FACS-enriched. RNA, at roughly 0.45 to 1 ug, was reverse transcribed with random hexamers. An immunoSEQ multiplex PCR generated amplified TCR beta CDR3 products spanning 54 Vbeta and 13 Jbeta. MiXCR, applied by TCRdb to the immunoSEQ multiplex PCR reads, yields one record per CDR3 protein. The sample holds some 200,000 distinct CDR3 sequences, around nine tenths seen once. The clonotype was recovered from a human donor with multiple sclerosis. Sequencing input: CD8+ T cells from PBMCs. This chain uses TRBV19 with TRBJ2-1; 11 bases agree with TRBD2. The CDR3 sequence: CASSRGLAGLNEQFF. CDR3 coding DNA: TGTGCCAGTAGTAGAGGACTAGCGGGCCTAAATGAGCAGTTCTTC.